One sample yielded the 6 T cell receptor beta chains listed below, sequenced in a study of spatial heterogeneity in lung cancer. The time point denotes: blood at routine non-recurrence follow-up after resection. TCRdb independently ran MiXCR on the 5' RACE reads; one entry per CDR3 protein. The sample includes about 10,000 distinct CDR3 sequences, around 23% of them seen just once. Material: PBMCs, obtained at follow-up. These receptors came from a male donor with early-stage non-small cell lung cancer.

This clonotype was seen more than once but under ten times. J is TRBJ1-2 and V is TRBV19; 9 bases align to TRBD1. Germline trimming cut 5 bases from V and 7 bases from J; bases unmatched to any gene: 8. Germline V gene data show CDR1 as LNHDA and CDR2 as SQIVND (reference sequence). The CDR3 runs 14 residues. The CDR3 DNA is TGTGCCAGTAGTCCCGGGGACAGGGAGGGTGGCTACACCTTC. Its translation is CASSPGDREGGYTF.

The chain joins TRBV24-1 to TRBJ1-5; D may be TRBD1 (5 bases). Between the trimmed V and J ends, which lost 7 bases and 7 bases, there was a span of 25 bases. Germline CDR1 KGHDR, CDR2 SFDVKD. The CDR3 is made up of 17 amino acids. The CDR3 coding sequence is TGTGCCACCAGGCATTCCCCTCCGGCAGGGCTGGCCCAGCCCCAGCATTTT. It codes for CATRHSPPAGLAQPQHF.

This clonotype was observed a few times. The chain couples TRBV5-1 to TRBJ1-4; TRBD1 matches 9 bases. Germline CDR1 is SGHRS and CDR2 is YFSETQ. The CDR3 covers 14 residues. V shed 4 bases, J shed 7 bases, and the junction held 5 bases outside the gene matches. CDR3: CASSPGQGSEKLFF. In nucleotides, the CDR3 is TGCGCCAGCAGCCCTGGACAGGGGAGTGAAAAACTGTTTTTT. The variable domain in full, completed from reference TRBV5-1 and TRBJ1-4, reads KAGVTQTPRYLIKTRGQQVTLSCSPISGHRSVSWYQQTPGQGLQFLFEYFSETQRNKGNFPGRFSGRQFSNSRSEMNVSTLELGDSALYLCASSPGQGSEKLFFGSGTQLSVL.

This clonotype was recorded at least ten times. The chain uses TRBV30 and TRBJ2-4; TRBD2 matches at 7 bases. Germline trimming cut 5 bases from V and 1 base from J; bases unmatched to any gene: 8. The CDR3 is 15 amino acids. Germline CDR1 reads GTSNPN; CDR2 reads SVGIG (reference sequence). The CDR3 DNA sequence: TGTGCCTGGGGAGCGGGACTGGTTGCCAAAAACATTCAGTACTTC. Protein product: CAWGAGLVAKNIQYF.

In its sample, this clonotype was seen many times. The chain has TRBV28 and TRBJ2-7; 7 nucleotides align to TRBD2. Losses at the gene ends were 1 base for V and 5 bases for J; bases not matched to a gene: 5. This CDR3 has 14 residues. Germline-derived CDR1 and CDR2 are MDHEN and SYDVKM. The CDR3 spells CASSLLGGGDEQYF. The CDR3 coding sequence is TGTGCCAGCAGTTTATTGGGTGGGGGGGACGAGCAGTACTTC.

This clonotype was seen ten or more times. This chain links TRBV20-1 with TRBJ2-3, with D maybe TRBD2 (6 bases). The V end lost 3 bases, the J end lost 0 bases, and 13 bases lay between the germline ends. Germline loops: CDR1 DFQATT, CDR2 SNEGSKA (reference sequence). This CDR3 spans 15 amino acids. This chain's CDR3 is CSARLAGYSTDTQYF. DNA of the CDR3: TGCAGTGCTAGGCTCGCGGGATATAGCACAGATACGCAGTATTTT.